This is a list of T cell receptor beta chains from one sample in a study of cytomegalovirus exposure and HLA in healthy donors. Only in-frame clones appear in the TCRdb table, and some are missing; sequencing was by immunoSEQ multiplex PCR. Of some 170,000 clones listed, around four fifths were seen once; the top ten hold around a tenth. The sequencing input was PBMCs. Receptors were obtained from a man younger than 35 in good health and CMV-seropositive. CDR3s include the opening cysteine and the closing phenylalanine or tryptophan. The order of the fields is J gene, V gene, D gene, clone size, CDR3 DNA, CDR3 protein. The D gene is left open where the match is weak. Clone size is shown for a subset of rows, as once, few, many or a class of expanded clone.

J: TRBJ1-1
V: TRBV18
D: .
size: .
DNA: TGTGCCAGCTCACCACCTTTTTCGGGGAACACTGAAGCTTTCTTT
CDR3: CASSPPFSGNTEAFF

J: TRBJ2-7
V: TRBV7-9
D: .
size: .
DNA: TGTGCCAGCAGCTTAGGCCCGGACAGCTTGGAGCAGTACTTC
CDR3: CASSLGPDSLEQYF

J: TRBJ1-1
V: TRBV9
D: .
size: .
DNA: TGTGCCAGCAGCGTAGAGAACATCCTCCCCTCTGAAGCTTTCTTT
CDR3: CASSVENILPSEAFF

J: TRBJ1-3
V: TRBV6-6
D: TRBD1
size: .
DNA: TGTGCCAGCAGTCCTACGGACAGGGCCGGAAACACCATATATTTT
CDR3: CASSPTDRAGNTIYF

J: TRBJ2-3
V: TRBV5-1
D: .
size: once
DNA: TGCGCCAGCAGCCGGACTAGTGGGGGGGCTACGGATACGCAGTATTTT
CDR3: CASSRTSGGATDTQYF

J: TRBJ1-1
V: TRBV2
D: .
size: .
DNA: TGTGCCAGCAGTGGCCTCCGGGCTTTCTTT
CDR3: CASSGLRAFF

J: TRBJ2-2
V: TRBV7-2
D: TRBD2
size: once
DNA: TGTGCCAGCAGCTTGCTAGCGGGAGTCGGGTACACCGGGGAGCTGTTTTTT
CDR3: CASSLLAGVGYTGELFF

J: TRBJ1-1
V: TRBV19
D: TRBD1
size: .
DNA: TGTGCCAGTAGTATTCGCATAAGCGGGACAGGGGGCACCCGGGGATTT
CDR3: CASSIRISGTGGTRGF

J: TRBJ2-6
V: TRBV9
D: TRBD1
size: .
DNA: TGTGCCAGCAGCGTACAGGGGGCTAATGGGGCCAACGTCCTGACTTTC
CDR3: CASSVQGANGANVLTF

J: TRBJ1-2
V: TRBV28
D: .
size: .
DNA: TGTGCCAGCAGTTTATTGGGGCCCGGAACCTTC
CDR3: CASSLLGPGTF

J: TRBJ1-5
V: TRBV6-1
D: .
size: .
DNA: TGTGCCAGCAGGGACGGGGGTTATAGCAATCAGCCCCAGCATTTT
CDR3: CASRDGGYSNQPQHF

J: TRBJ2-2
V: TRBV7-8
D: .
size: few
DNA: TGTGCCAGCAGCCAAGCGGTGTCCGGGGAGCTGTTTTTT
CDR3: CASSQAVSGELFF

J: TRBJ2-7
V: TRBV7-2
D: TRBD2
size: .
DNA: TGTGCCAGCAGTGGTCTTCGCGGGAGGTTCTCCTACGAGCAGTACTTC
CDR3: CASSGLRGRFSYEQYF

J: TRBJ1-2
V: TRBV15
D: TRBD1
size: .
DNA: TGTGCCACCAGCAGAGGTGGGACAGCCTATGGCTACACCTTC
CDR3: CATSRGGTAYGYTF

J: TRBJ1-5
V: TRBV2
D: .
size: .
DNA: TGTGCCAGCACCTTGGACGGTGGGGAGAATCAGCCCCAGCATTTT
CDR3: CASTLDGGENQPQHF

J: TRBJ1-5
V: TRBV5-8
D: TRBD1
size: .
DNA: TGTGCCAGCAGCCAAACAGGGGCGTGGGGCAATCAGCCCCAGCATTTT
CDR3: CASSQTGAWGNQPQHF

J: TRBJ2-1
V: TRBV25-1
D: TRBD2
size: .
DNA: TGTGCCAGCAGTGAATTAGGCGGACTAGCGGGTAATGAGCAGTTCTTC
CDR3: CASSELGGLAGNEQFF

J: TRBJ2-1
V: TRBV7-9
D: .
size: .
DNA: TGTGCCAGCAGCTTAGCGGGAGCGGACTACAATGAGCAGTTCTTC
CDR3: CASSLAGADYNEQFF

J: TRBJ1-2
V: TRBV5-4
D: TRBD1
size: .
DNA: TGTGCCAGCAGCTTGGACAGGGGAGAAAACTATGGCTACACCTTC
CDR3: CASSLDRGENYGYTF

J: TRBJ2-3
V: TRBV6-6
D: .
size: .
DNA: TGTGCCAGCAGTTACTCGAGTGGTGCAGATACGCAGTATTTT
CDR3: CASSYSSGADTQYF

J: TRBJ1-2
V: TRBV2
D: TRBD1
size: .
DNA: TGTGCCAGCAGTCGACTGAGGATCGGGACAGGGTATGGCTACACCTTC
CDR3: CASSRLRIGTGYGYTF

J: TRBJ2-1
V: TRBV9
D: TRBD2
size: .
DNA: TGTGCCAGCAGCGTAGGGACTAGCTTGTACAATGAGCAGTTCTTC
CDR3: CASSVGTSLYNEQFF

J: TRBJ2-1
V: TRBV11-2
D: TRBD1
size: .
DNA: TGTGCCAGCAGCCTAAACAGGGGCGGAGAGCAGTTCTTC
CDR3: CASSLNRGGEQFF

J: TRBJ2-1
V: TRBV7-9
D: TRBD2
size: .
DNA: TGTGCCAGCAGCCCCACTAGCGGGGTGAACAATGAGCAGTTCTTC
CDR3: CASSPTSGVNNEQFF

J: TRBJ1-5
V: TRBV6-1
D: .
size: once
DNA: TGTGCCAGCCGTACGGGATATAGCAATCAGCCCCAGCATTTT
CDR3: CASRTGYSNQPQHF

J: TRBJ2-2
V: TRBV7-8
D: TRBD2
size: .
DNA: TGTGCCAGCAGCTCACTAGCGGGAGGGCCTGGGGAGCTGTTTTTT
CDR3: CASSSLAGGPGELFF

J: TRBJ1-1
V: TRBV2
D: TRBD1
size: .
DNA: TGTGCCAGCAGTGAAGGTGGGACAGGGAGGATGAACACTGAAGCTTTCTTT
CDR3: CASSEGGTGRMNTEAFF

J: TRBJ2-7
V: TRBV5-1
D: TRBD2
size: .
DNA: TGCGCCAGCAGCCCGCCCCCGGCGGGAGGGTCCTACGAGCAGTACTTC
CDR3: CASSPPPAGGSYEQYF

J: TRBJ2-1
V: TRBV5-1
D: TRBD1
size: once
DNA: TGCGCCAGCAGCTTGTTTGGCGAGGGGACAGGGAACAATGAGCAGTTCTTC
CDR3: CASSLFGEGTGNNEQFF

J: TRBJ1-4
V: TRBV5-1
D: TRBD1
size: .
DNA: TGCGCCAGCAGCTCTATCGACAGGGTTGGGGAAAAACTGTTTTTT
CDR3: CASSSIDRVGEKLFF

J: TRBJ2-7
V: TRBV4-3
D: TRBD2
size: .
DNA: TGCGCCAGCAGCCCGGGACTAGCGGGAGACTACGAGCAGTACTTC
CDR3: CASSPGLAGDYEQYF

J: TRBJ1-2
V: TRBV11-1
D: .
size: .
DNA: TGTGCCAGCAGCTATCCAGGACTAAACTATGGCTACACCTTC
CDR3: CASSYPGLNYGYTF

J: TRBJ2-2
V: TRBV7-8
D: TRBD1
size: .
DNA: TGTGCCAGCAGACCACGCACAGGGGCCCTCACCGGGGAGCTGTTTTTT
CDR3: CASRPRTGALTGELFF

J: TRBJ1-2
V: TRBV7-2
D: .
size: .
DNA: TGTGCCAGCAGCCCACAGGATGCCGGCTATGGCTACACCTTC
CDR3: CASSPQDAGYGYTF

J: TRBJ2-3
V: TRBV7-3
D: .
size: .
DNA: TGTGCCAGCAGCGCGCAACCCCCCGGTCGCACAGATACGCAGTATTTT
CDR3: CASSAQPPGRTDTQYF

J: TRBJ2-7
V: TRBV7-6
D: TRBD2
size: .
DNA: TGTGCCAGCAGCTTAGGGCCTAGCGGGAGGCCAGACGAGCAGTACTTC
CDR3: CASSLGPSGRPDEQYF

J: TRBJ1-1
V: TRBV9
D: .
size: .
DNA: TGTGCCAGCGCTCTCTTGCGGGGCCCTGAAGCTTTCTTT
CDR3: CASALLRGPEAFF

J: TRBJ2-3
V: TRBV5-1
D: TRBD2
size: .
DNA: TGCGCCAGCAGCTTGGGGCTAGCGGGAGGAGGGAGAACAGATACGCAGTATTTT
CDR3: CASSLGLAGGGRTDTQYF

J: TRBJ2-7
V: TRBV5-1
D: .
size: .
DNA: TGCGCCAGCAGCCCAGGGTTAGGGTACGAGCAGTACTTC
CDR3: CASSPGLGYEQYF

J: TRBJ1-1
V: TRBV5-4
D: .
size: few
DNA: TGTGCCAGCAGCTTCGGGAGGGACACTGAAGCTTTCTTT
CDR3: CASSFGRDTEAFF

J: TRBJ1-5
V: TRBV18
D: .
size: .
DNA: TGTGCCAGCTCACAGGGACTGATCAATCAGCCCCAGCATTTT
CDR3: CASSQGLINQPQHF

J: TRBJ2-5
V: TRBV20-1
D: .
size: .
DNA: TGCAGTGCCATCAAAGAGACCCAGTACTTC
CDR3: CSAIKETQYF

J: TRBJ2-2
V: TRBV7-9
D: TRBD2
size: .
DNA: TGTGCCAGCAGCGCTCCGGGACTAGCACCCGGGGAGCTGTTTTTT
CDR3: CASSAPGLAPGELFF

J: TRBJ1-1
V: TRBV5-1
D: .
size: .
DNA: TGCGCCAGCAGCCCAGCGGGGGTGGACACTGAAGCTTTCTTT
CDR3: CASSPAGVDTEAFF

J: TRBJ1-1
V: TRBV5-1
D: .
size: .
DNA: TGCGCCAGCAGCTGGGGTGGGGAGTACACTGAAGCTTTCTTT
CDR3: CASSWGGEYTEAFF

J: TRBJ1-4
V: TRBV9
D: .
size: .
DNA: TGTGCCAGCAGCGTGGTTGGAGGTACCAATGAAAAACTGTTTTTT
CDR3: CASSVVGGTNEKLFF

J: TRBJ1-2
V: TRBV5-4
D: TRBD1
size: few
DNA: TGTGCCAGCAGCTTGGCAGGGGGACCCTATGGCTACACCTTC
CDR3: CASSLAGGPYGYTF

J: TRBJ1-5
V: TRBV13
D: TRBD1
size: few
DNA: TGTGCCAGCAGCACCGGACAGGGCAGGCAGCCCCAGCATTTT
CDR3: CASSTGQGRQPQHF